Listed below are T cell receptor beta chains from one sample, sequenced in a study of blood T cell repertoires in COVID-19. The protocol was immunoSEQ multiplex PCR, while the TCRdb copy is restricted to in-frame clones and leaves out a portion. The table lists fewer than 500,000 clones, around 89% of them singletons. The sequencing input was peripheral blood. The receptors were gathered from a woman aged 25 to 39 with acute or convalescent COVID-19. The CDR3 runs from the conserved cysteine through the conserved F or W. A D gene is named only where the DNA matches it firmly. The listing skips clone size in some rows; elsewhere it reads once, few, many or a size class.

>TRBJ2-3|.|many|14|TRBV9
TGTGCCAGCAGCGTAGGAACGGGGGATGATACGCAGTATTTT
CASSVGTGDDTQYF
>TRBJ2-7|.|.|14|TRBV11-3
TGTGCCAGCAGCCGGCGGGGGACAGGTACCGAGCAGTACTTC
CASSRRGTGTEQYF
>TRBJ2-3|.|.|14|TRBV5-4
TGTGCCAGCAGCTTGGCTTACAACACAGATACGCAGTATTTT
CASSLAYNTDTQYF
>TRBJ1-2|.|.|19|TRBV7-9
TGTGCCAGCAGCTTACTCCCCCCCGGGGGGAGAGAACTTCACTATGGCTACACCTTC
CASSLLPPGGRELHYGYTF
>TRBJ2-1|TRBD1|.|14|TRBV28
TGTGCCAGCAGTTTTTGGGACAGGGGTGATGAGCAGTTCTTC
CASSFWDRGDEQFF
>TRBJ1-4|.|.|15|TRBV6-6
TGTGCCAGCAGTTACTCTGGGGGGGATCGGGAAAAACTGTTTTTT
CASSYSGGDREKLFF
>TRBJ2-1|.|.|15|TRBV6-4
TGTGCCAGCAGAGAGGGCCCGAGCTCCTACAATGAGCAGTTCTTC
CASREGPSSYNEQFF
>TRBJ2-7|.|.|17|TRBV24-1
TGTGCCACCCTAGATTGGGGGCGGTCGAGGAGAAACTACGAGCAGTACTTC
CATLDWGRSRRNYEQYF
>TRBJ2-7|TRBD2|.|14|TRBV11-2
TGTGCCAGCAGCGTTAGCGGGGGGGCTTACGAGCAGTACTTC
CASSVSGGAYEQYF
>TRBJ1-2|TRBD1|few|14|TRBV6-5
TGTGCCAGCAGTTACGTTCAGGGGGCGCAGGGCTACACCTTC
CASSYVQGAQGYTF
>TRBJ2-5|.|.|11|TRBV11-1
TGTGCCAGCAGACATCAAGAGACCCAGTACTTC
CASRHQETQYF
>TRBJ2-5|TRBD1|.|15|TRBV7-2
TGTGCCAGCAGCTTAAGGACAGGGGAATGGGAGACCCAGTACTTC
CASSLRTGEWETQYF
>TRBJ1-1|.|.|15|TRBV7-9
TGTGCCAGCAGCTTAGGTTTCAGTGCGAACACTGAAGCTTTCTTT
CASSLGFSANTEAFF
>TRBJ1-2|.|.|12|TRBV5-4
TGTGCCAGCAGTTCGGGGTCATATGGCTACACCTTC
CASSSGSYGYTF
>TRBJ1-2|.|.|12|TRBV2
TGTGCCAGCAACCCGTGGGGGGTTGGCTACACCTTC
CASNPWGVGYTF
>TRBJ1-1|.|.|13|TRBV5-1
TGCGCCAGCAGCAGGACAGCGAACACTGAAGCTTTCTTT
CASSRTANTEAFF
>TRBJ1-2|.|.|13|TRBV9
TGTGCCAGCAGCGTAGATCCTGATAGTGGCTACACCTTC
CASSVDPDSGYTF
>TRBJ1-1|.|.|11|TRBV30
TGTGCCTGGAGTACCAGGGGATCAGCTTTCTTT
CAWSTRGSAFF
>TRBJ2-2|TRBD2|.|18|TRBV4-1
TGCGCCAGCAGCCAAGATCGGGGACTAGCGGGGAACACCGGGGAGCTGTTTTTT
CASSQDRGLAGNTGELFF
>TRBJ2-3|.|.|16|TRBV11-2
TGTGCCAGCAGCCAGTTCACAGGAAAGGGGCCAGATACGCAGTATTTT
CASSQFTGKGPDTQYF
>TRBJ2-7|.|.|16|TRBV7-6
TGTGCCAGCAGCTTAGGTCTCCAGGGTGGTGTATACGAGCAGTACTTC
CASSLGLQGGVYEQYF
>TRBJ2-3|.|once|14|TRBV10-2
TGCGCCAGCAGAGCCGCCCCTAGCACAGATACGCAGTATTTT
CASRAAPSTDTQYF
>TRBJ1-2|TRBD1|.|16|TRBV3-1/TRBV3-2
TGTGCCAGCAGCCACTTAGACAGGGAGAAAAGCTATGGCTACACCTTC
CASSHLDREKSYGYTF
>TRBJ1-4|.|.|15|TRBV2
TGTGCCAGCAGTCTCCTGGGGCCAACTAATGAAAAACTGTTTTTT
CASSLLGPTNEKLFF
>TRBJ2-1|TRBD1|.|18|TRBV7-3
TGTGCCAGCAGCTTAATCAGGGTTAGGGGGCCCTCCTACAATGAGCAGTTCTTC
CASSLIRVRGPSYNEQFF
>TRBJ2-5|.|few|14|TRBV2
TGTGCCAGCAGTGAGGAGGGGGCGGAGGAGACCCAGTACTTC
CASSEEGAEETQYF
>TRBJ1-1|TRBD1|.|18|TRBV5-4
TGTGCCAGCAGCTCCCTTGGGGGACAGGGGGCGACGGACACTGAAGCTTTCTTT
CASSSLGGQGATDTEAFF
>TRBJ2-3|.|.|12|TRBV4-1
TGCGCCAGCAGCCTGAAGCCAGATACGCAGTATTTT
CASSLKPDTQYF
>TRBJ2-7|.|.|13|TRBV7-9
TGTGCCAGCAGCTCCCAGTCCGTCCACGAGCAGTACTTC
CASSSQSVHEQYF
>TRBJ2-4|.|.|15|TRBV9
TGTGCCAGCAGCGAACAGGGATTGGTCAAAAACATTCAGTACTTC
CASSEQGLVKNIQYF
>TRBJ2-1|.|.|12|TRBV3-1/TRBV3-2
TGTGCCAGCAGCTGGGGGCTAAATGAGCAGTTCTTC
CASSWGLNEQFF
>TRBJ2-1|TRBD2|.|16|TRBV9
TGTGCCAGCAGCGTCATCGGGACTAGCGGGCACAATGAGCAGTTCTTC
CASSVIGTSGHNEQFF
>TRBJ1-1|TRBD1|few|16|TRBV7-3
TGTGCCAGCCACAACGGGACAGGGCTCGGTAACACTGAAGCTTTCTTT
CASHNGTGLGNTEAFF
>TRBJ2-7|TRBD1|.|15|TRBV24-1
TGTGCCACTAGAGCCTTTGGGACAGGGTGGCACGAGCAGTACTTC
CATRAFGTGWHEQYF
>TRBJ1-1|TRBD1|.|15|TRBV5-6
TGTGCCAGCAGCCTCCGGGACAGGGCGAACACTGAAGCTTTCTTT
CASSLRDRANTEAFF
>TRBJ2-7|TRBD2|.|15|TRBV9
TGTGCCAGCAGCGTTAGCGGGGGGCCCTCCTACGAGCAGTACTTC
CASSVSGGPSYEQYF
>TRBJ1-2|TRBD1|.|14|TRBV4-1
TGCGCCAGCAGCCACGACAGGGAATCCTATGGCTACACCTTC
CASSHDRESYGYTF
>TRBJ2-2|.|.|15|TRBV11-2
TGTGCCAGCAGCTTAGTCCCCTCCTACACCGGGGAGCTGTTTTTT
CASSLVPSYTGELFF
>TRBJ2-1|.|.|14|TRBV4-1
TGCGCCAGCAGCCAACAGAGGGTAGGCAATGAGCAGTTCTTC
CASSQQRVGNEQFF
>TRBJ1-2|TRBD1|few|14|TRBV5-4
TGTGCCAGCAGCTTGGTCGACAGGGACTATGGCTACACCTTC
CASSLVDRDYGYTF
>TRBJ2-1|.|.|14|TRBV5-1
TGCGCCAGCAGCGCTCTTAGCTCCTACAATGAGCAGTTCTTC
CASSALSSYNEQFF
>TRBJ2-3|TRBD2|.|16|TRBV10-3
TGTGCCACCTCCAAGCGGGGGCGTTCAAATGGAGATACGCAGTATTTT
CATSKRGRSNGDTQYF
>TRBJ2-7|.|.|14|TRBV3-1/TRBV3-2
TGTGCCAGCAGGCAGGATCTATGGCCCTACGAGCAGTACTTC
CASRQDLWPYEQYF
>TRBJ2-4|.|.|14|TRBV6-5
TGTGCCAGCAGTACGACAGGTCCTGGTAACATTCAGTACTTC
CASSTTGPGNIQYF
>TRBJ1-2|.|.|16|TRBV4-1
TGCGCCAGCAGCCAAGTTGGGGGGGCCGACAACTATGGCTACACCTTC
CASSQVGGADNYGYTF
>TRBJ1-5|.|.|12|TRBV6-5
TGTGCCAGCAGCGAGGGGGTTCAGCCCCAGCATTTT
CASSEGVQPQHF
>TRBJ1-6|TRBD1|.|15|TRBV7-2
TGTGCCAGCAGCCCGAGGACAGGGGGAAGTTCACCCCTCCACTTT
CASSPRTGGSSPLHF
>TRBJ2-6|.|.|15|TRBV30
TGTGCCTGGAGTGTGAGGCGAGGAGGGGCCAACGTCCTGACTTTC
CAWSVRRGGANVLTF
>TRBJ1-4|.|.|15|TRBV7-9
TGTGCCAGCAGCTTAAAACAGGGTTCGGATGAAAAACTGTTTTTT
CASSLKQGSDEKLFF
>TRBJ2-3|TRBD1|.|18|TRBV9
TGTGCCAGCAGCGTAGAGTGGAGAGGGACAGGGGCGGGAGATACGCAGTATTTT
CASSVEWRGTGAGDTQYF
>TRBJ2-2|.|.|14|TRBV30
TGTGCCTGGAGTGTACGCAGGAACACCGGGGAGCTGTTTTTT
CAWSVRRNTGELFF
>TRBJ1-3|.|.|18|TRBV28
TGTGCCAGCAGTTTGTCGAGTCGCGGGTCGCCGGTTCGAAACACCATATATTTT
CASSLSSRGSPVRNTIYF
>TRBJ1-3|TRBD1|once|15|TRBV5-5
TGTGCCAGCAGCTTGGAGCAGGGGGGAAGGAACACCATATATTTT
CASSLEQGGRNTIYF
>TRBJ2-7|.|few|13|TRBV6-6
TGTGCCACCTCCGCGTTAGTTACCTACGAGCAGTACTTC
CATSALVTYEQYF
>TRBJ1-1|.|.|14|TRBV27
TGTGCCAGCAGTTTTTCAGGACAGAACACTGAAGCTTTCTTT
CASSFSGQNTEAFF
>TRBJ1-1|.|.|14|TRBV18
TGTGCCAGCTCCCGACAGACAGTGAACACTGAAGCTTTCTTT
CASSRQTVNTEAFF
>TRBJ2-3|TRBD2|.|16|TRBV13
TGTGCCAGCAGCACCCACTGGGAGCGGGGGGCCGATACGCAGTATTTT
CASSTHWERGADTQYF
>TRBJ2-7|TRBD1|.|17|TRBV28
TGTGCCAGCAGTTTGTTTTCAGGGGGCATTAGCTCCTACGAGCAGTACTTC
CASSLFSGGISSYEQYF
>TRBJ2-5|TRBD2|.|16|TRBV3-1/TRBV3-2
TGTGCCAGCAGCCAAGATGGGAGGGCGTCCTCAGAGACCCAGTACTTC
CASSQDGRASSETQYF